This T cell receptor beta chain came from a study of tumor-infiltrating lymphocytes in primary liver carcinoma. As to this clonotype: At one end the junction does not follow the germline gene, possibly because of a read error.

Germline V CDR1 and CDR2: LGHNT, FRNRAP. The CDR3 totals 11 residues. Reverse transcription of roughly 470 ng total RNA with a constant-region primer produced TCR beta cDNA. Libraries covering TCR beta were generated through three nested multiplex PCR rounds (using a slightly modified ARM-PCR). Amplification in the first two PCR rounds was performed using TRBV1-TRBV30 forward primers and a C-beta reverse primer for roughly 10 cycles each. One entry per CDR3 protein, called by TCRdb with MiXCR from the multiplex PCR reads. The sample carries 70,000 to 75,000 distinct CDR3 sequences, over 60% recorded once. Without any cell sorting, roughly 18-30 mg of bulk tissue yielded co-extracted RNA and DNA. All patients had surgically resected primary liver carcinoma. Patients carried chronic HBV infection without prior treatment.

V usage is TRBV12-5 and J usage is TRBJ2-7, with TRBD2 as a possible D gene (5 bases). The clonotype was recovered from a man aged 40-49 years with primary liver carcinoma and hepatitis B virus infection. Sequenced input: liver tumor tissue from sampling region 4. Subset indicated: tumor region T4, right-lateral pole. This CDR3 reads CASTSGSEEYF. In DNA, the CDR3 is TGTGCTAGTACCTCGGGGTCCGAGGAGTACTTC.